These 27 T cell receptor beta chains were all obtained from the same sample, sequenced in a study of T cells in Graves' hyperthyroidism and ophthalmopathy. TCR beta CDR3 region amplification was performed from RNA transcripts. A set of HTBI primers served as the primers for a first-round RT-PCR of the TCR CDR3. MiXCR, run by TCRdb on the multiplex PCR reads, gives a single entry per CDR3 protein. Of a few hundred thousand distinct CDR3 sequences in the sample, about a sixth were seen once. Sequences were obtained from blood. These receptors originate from a woman aged 40-49 years with Graves' ophthalmopathy.

This clonotype was observed many times. This chain uses TRBV5-1 with TRBJ2-1; 7 bases are shared with TRBD1. Germline V lookup: CDR1 SGHRS, CDR2 YFSETQ. Trimming cost V 7 bases and J 6 bases; bases outside gene matches: 10. The CDR3 spans 14 residues. The CDR3 nucleotides read TGCGCCAGCGAAGGAAGGGGGCTAGGCAATGAGCAGTTCTTC. Amino acids: CASEGRGLGNEQFF. Together with reference TRBV5-1 and TRBJ2-1, the CDR3 gives the full variable domain: KAGVTQTPRYLIKTRGQQVTLSCSPISGHRSVSWYQQTPGQGLQFLFEYFSETQRNKGNFPGRFSGRQFSNSRSEMNVSTLELGDSALYLCASEGRGLGNEQFFGPGTRLTVL.

The gene calls are TRBV6-1 and TRBJ1-2, with D unresolved. V lost 3 bases and J lost 7, with 12 bases in between. The CDR3 sequence is 13 residues long. The germline gives CDR1 MNHNS, CDR2 SASEGT. CDR3 loop: CASSEGRRAGYTF. CDR3 in DNA: TGTGCCAGCAGTGAGGGCAGGCGGGCTGGCTACACCTTC.

This clonotype was counted many times. J is TRBJ2-5 and V is TRBV7-8; no firm D call. The V and J ends lost 3 bases and 2 bases respectively, with 13 bases between them. There are 15 residues in the CDR3. The V gene's germline CDR1 is SGHVS and CDR2 FQNEAQ. CDR3 nucleotide sequence: TGTGCCAGCAGCTTTACGAGGCCAGAACAAGAGACCCAGTACTTC. Translating gives CASSFTRPEQETQYF.

This clonotype appeared a few times. This chain connects TRBV20-1 to TRBJ2-5; maybe TRBD2 (5 bases). The germline V gene encodes CDR1 DFQATT and CDR2 SNEGSKA (reference sequence). CDR3 length equals 13 residues. The V and J ends lost 1 base and 3 bases respectively, with 9 bases between them. The CDR3 region has the DNA TGCAGTGCTAGAGGTCCCGGGAAAGAGACCCAGTACTTC. This translates into CSARGPGKETQYF.

This clonotype was recorded many times. J is TRBJ2-5 and V is TRBV7-8, with a possible D match to TRBD1 (6 bases). CDR1 and CDR2 (germline): SGHVS, FQNEAQ. The CDR3 sequence is 14 residues long. Trimming pared 4 bases from V and 4 bases from J, leaving 13 bases between. The CDR3 is CASSSTGYPETQYF. Written as DNA, the CDR3 is TGTGCCAGCAGCTCCACAGGGTACCCAGAGACCCAGTACTTC.

This clonotype was counted at least ten times. The chain uses TRBV7-2 and TRBJ2-5; 12 bases line up with TRBD2. TRBJ2-3 explains the end of the DNA better; the J call may be wrong. This CDR3 is 15 amino acids long. Germline CDR1 is SGHTA and CDR2 is FQGNSA. CDR3 loop: CASSLLAGGPETQYF. The CDR3 bases are TGTGCCAGCAGCTTACTAGCGGGAGGGCCGGAGACGCAGTATTTT.

This clonotype was observed a handful of times. A much more abundant neighbour one base away suggests this may be a read error. This chain uses TRBV3-1 with TRBJ1-2; D ambiguous. CDR1 is LGHDT and CDR2 is YNNKEL in the germline V gene (reference sequence). CDR3 length equals 13 residues. CDR3 coding DNA: TGTGCCAGCAGCCATGACCCTAACTATGACTACACCTTC. Protein product: CASSHDPNYDYTF.

This clonotype has more than one count but fewer than ten. The gene calls are TRBV20-1 and TRBJ2-1; TRBD1 matches 10 bases. In germline, CDR1 is DFQATT, CDR2 SNEGSKA (reference sequence). The CDR3 length is 14 residues. The trim removed 3 bases at V and 2 bases at J, leaving 1 base unmatched. As DNA, the CDR3 is TGCAGTGCTAGTGGACAGGGGGCCTACAATGAGCAGTTCTTC. This encodes CSASGQGAYNEQFF.

The chain has TRBV7-9 and TRBJ2-3; no firm D call. The V gene's germline CDR1 is SEHNR and CDR2 FQNEAQ (reference sequence). This CDR3 is 16 amino acids long. Trimming shortened V by 1 base and J by 2 bases, and 13 bases separated the two germline ends. CDR3 sequence reads: CASSLVWQRSTDTQYF. The DNA for the CDR3 is TGTGCCAGCAGCTTAGTATGGCAGAGGTCCACAGATACGCAGTATTTT. The full variable domain, in which reference TRBV7-9 and TRBJ2-3 provide the parts outside the CDR3, is DTGVSQNPRHKITKRGQNVTFRCDPISEHNRLYWYRQTLGQGPEFLTYFQNEAQLEKSRLLSDRFSAERPKGSFSTLEIQRTEQGDSAMYLCASSLVWQRSTDTQYFGPGTRLTVL.

This clonotype was seen a few times. The chain joins TRBV7-9 to TRBJ1-2; D is unresolved. CDR1 is SEHNR and CDR2 is FQNEAQ in the germline V gene (reference sequence). This CDR3 spans 12 amino acids. V lost 4 bases and J 7 bases, leaving 10 bases between the germline ends. The CDR3 loop is CASSSTPTGYTF. The CDR3 DNA is TGTGCCAGCAGCTCTACCCCTACTGGCTACACCTTC.

This clonotype has at least ten counts. This CDR3 is CSASLGRGALDTQYF. Written as DNA, the CDR3 is TGCAGTGCTTCCCTAGGGCGGGGAGCCCTGGATACGCAGTATTTT. The J gene is TRBJ2-3, the V gene TRBV20-1; possible D gene TRBD2, 6 bases. This CDR3 comprises 15 residues. With 5 bases removed from V and 6 bases from J, the gap between germline ends came to 21 bases. CDR1 DFQATT and CDR2 SNEGSKA come from the germline V gene (reference sequence).

This clonotype was detected many times. Here the CDR3 reads CASSLGADQETQYF. The CDR3 region has the DNA TGTGCCAGCAGTTTAGGAGCGGACCAAGAGACCCAGTACTTC. The rearrangement links TRBV12-3 or TRBV12-4 to TRBJ2-5; a possible D gene is TRBD2 (5 bases). This CDR3 comprises 14 residues. Trimming removed 1 base at V and 0 bases at J, with 6 bases between.

Comments on this clonotype: The junction differs from germline at one of its ends, possibly a read error. This sequence joins TRBV11-2 and TRBJ2-1; 10 bases are a match to TRBD2. The CDR3 totals 16 residues. Germline V gives CDR1 SGHAT, CDR2 FQNNGV. In nucleotides, the CDR3 is TGCGCCAGCAGCGGCATGACTAGCGGGTTTTACAATGAGCAGTTCTTC. Its protein product is CASSGMTSGFYNEQFF.

This clonotype has at least ten counts. The genes are TRBV28 and TRBJ2-2; no definite D call. Trimming removed 5 bases at V and 2 bases at J, with 15 bases between. Germline V lookup: CDR1 MDHEN, CDR2 SYDVKM. The CDR3 is made up of 16 amino acids. CDR3 residues: CASSPPTVLNTGELFF. DNA of the CDR3: TGTGCCAGCAGTCCCCCCACGGTTCTAAACACCGGGGAGCTGTTTTTT.

This clonotype occurred a few times. The V gene is TRBV7-9, the J gene TRBJ1-2; TRBD1 agrees at 8 bases. Germline CDR1 and CDR2: SEHNR and FQNEAQ (reference sequence). There are 15 residues in the CDR3. J gave up 3 bases and V 7 bases, and 10 bases lay outside the gene matches. CDR3 amino acids: CASIPGQVVDYGYTF. The CDR3 DNA is TGTGCCAGCATCCCGGGACAGGTCGTAGACTATGGCTACACCTTC.

The V and J genes are TRBV11-2 and TRBJ2-2, with 13 bases lining up with TRBD2. CDR3 length equals 16 residues. Germline CDR1 SGHAT, CDR2 FQNNGV. With V trimmed by 8 bases and J by 4 bases, 7 bases remained unmatched. This CDR3 is CASSRTSGGGTGELFF. CDR3 sequence (DNA): TGTGCCAGCTCCAGGACTAGCGGGGGTGGCACCGGGGAGCTGTTTTTT.

Ten or more counts support this clonotype. The V gene is TRBV7-3, the J gene TRBJ2-3; the D gene is possibly TRBD1 (5 bases). Germline V CDR1 and CDR2: SGHTA, FQGTGA. The CDR3 covers 14 residues. The ends were cut back, 5 bases at V and 1 base at J, with 10 bases in the middle. CDR3 DNA: TGTGCCAGCAGCGAGAGACAGCGCACAGATACGCAGTATTTT. Translated: CASSERQRTDTQYF. The complete variable domain, with remaining parts taken from reference TRBV7-3 and TRBJ2-3, reads GAGVSQTPSNKVTEKGKYVELRCDPISGHTALYWYRQSLGQGPEFLIYFQGTGAADDSGLPNDRFFAVRPEGSVSTLKIQRTERGDSAVYLCASSERQRTDTQYFGPGTRLTVL.

This sequence joins TRBV28 and TRBJ2-5; 10 bases are a match to TRBD2. Trimming removed 6 bases from V and 6 bases from J; junction bases left unmatched: 7. The CDR3 contains 14 residues. CDR1 is MDHEN, CDR2 SYDVKM, per germline. CDR3: CASSPLAGKQTQYF. CDR3 DNA: TGTGCCAGCAGCCCACTAGCGGGGAAACAGACCCAGTACTTC.

This chain uses TRBV29-1 with TRBJ2-1; D may be TRBD1 (5 bases). The CDR3 totals 13 residues. Trimming took off 6 bases at V and 5 bases at J, with 14 bases between the two ends. Per the germline V gene, CDR1 is SQVTM and CDR2 is ANQGSEA. The CDR3 is CSVSPGYHNEQFF. Here the CDR3 DNA reads TGCAGCGTAAGCCCAGGGTACCACAATGAGCAGTTCTTC.

This clonotype was seen many times. The V and J genes are TRBV5-1 and TRBJ1-1, with D uncertain. Deletions cut 5 bases from V and 1 base from J, with 12 bases between. Germline lookup yields CDR1 SGHRS and CDR2 YFSETQ. The CDR3 extends over 14 amino acids. CDR3 loop: CASRPLTGNTEAFF. The CDR3 DNA reads as TGCGCCAGCAGACCCTTAACGGGGAACACTGAAGCTTTCTTT.

This clonotype was found many times. This sequence joins TRBV28 and TRBJ1-4; 7 bases map to TRBD1. The CDR3 has 14 amino acids. Germline CDR1 reads MDHEN; CDR2 reads SYDVKM. The trim removed 5 bases at V and 2 bases at J, leaving 2 bases unmatched. The CDR3 here is CASSPGQTNEKLFF. CDR3 in DNA: TGTGCCAGCAGTCCGGGACAGACTAATGAAAAACTGTTTTTT.

About this clonotype: The junction departs from germline at one end; a sequencing error may be responsible. The chain combines TRBV4-1 with TRBJ2-5, with TRBD2 matching 14 bases. The CDR3 length is 17 residues. CDR1 is MGHRA and CDR2 is YSYEKL in the germline V gene. The CDR3 region is CASSQGLAGGPREIQYF. The CDR3 region has the DNA TGCGCCAGCAGCCAAGGACTAGCGGGGGGGCCTAGGGAGATCCAGTACTTC.

This chain connects TRBV20-1 to TRBJ1-5; 7 bases fit TRBD1. The CDR3 is made up of 18 amino acids. Trimming at V came to 1 base and at J to 0 bases, leaving 12 bases not matched to a gene. Germline assignment: CDR1 DFQATT and CDR2 SNEGSKA (reference sequence). This CDR3 reads CSARGGQTGPYSNQPQHF. The CDR3 region has the DNA TGCAGTGCTAGAGGAGGTCAGACAGGGCCCTATAGCAATCAGCCCCAGCATTTT.

This clonotype was counted at least ten times. This sequence joins TRBV12-3 or TRBV12-4 and TRBJ2-3; D gene ambiguous. This CDR3 comprises 14 residues. Trimming stripped 7 bases from V and 6 bases from J, with 17 bases between. For the CDR3, the DNA is TGTGCCAGCACCCGTGGAACATCTGGGGATACGCAGTATTTT. Protein product: CASTRGTSGDTQYF.

This clonotype was observed at least ten times. The chain uses TRBV11-2 and TRBJ2-4; no definite D call. The V and J ends lost 2 bases and 8 bases respectively, with 4 bases between them. CDR3 length: 11 amino acids. CDR1 and CDR2 from the germline V gene are SGHAT and FQNNGV. Written as DNA, the CDR3 is TGTGCCAGCAGCTTATTCGACATTCAGTACTTC. Protein: CASSLFDIQYF.

The rearrangement uses TRBV5-1 and TRBJ1-6; TRBD1 aligns across 7 bases. J lost 7 bases, V lost 0 bases, and 7 bases had no gene match. Germline CDR1 reads SGHRS; CDR2 reads YFSETQ. The CDR3 is made up of 16 amino acids. In DNA form, the CDR3 reads TGCGCCAGCAGCTTGGAGGGACAGCTTTTGAATTCACCCCTCCACTTT. Translation gives CASSLEGQLLNSPLHF.

The sample holds a few counts of this clonotype. A much larger clone is a single base away; this may be a read error. V and J are TRBV30 and TRBJ2-2, with 10 bases matching TRBD2. The CDR3 spans 17 residues. Germline loops: CDR1 GTSNPN, CDR2 SVGIG (reference sequence). The J segment lost 1 base and the V segment lost 4 bases, leaving 9 bases of the junction unmatched. The CDR3 region has the DNA TGTGCCTGGATGAAGAGGGGACTAGCGAAGAACACCGGGGAGCTGTTTTTT. It is translated as CAWMKRGLAKNTGELFF.